This T cell receptor (beta chain) was captured by sequencing in a study of blood T cell repertoires in COVID-19. Across the whole study: Researchers got acute and convalescent COVID-19 samples from the United States, Italy and Spain. Nucleic acid was either cDNA or gDNA, and it came from T cells, B-cell-depleted T cells, or PBMCs.

The CDR3 loop spans 13 amino acids. The ends were cut back, 0 bases at V and 2 bases at J, with 6 bases in the middle. The germline V gene has CDR1 SGHRS and CDR2 YFSETQ. Under the authors' procedure: Amplifying reference gene primers gave estimates of nucleated cell counts. Libraries were prepared by immunoSEQ multiplex PCR; TCRdb keeps only in-frame clonotypes and omits some of them. V, J and clone size are those of that table, while D and trimming were read from the DNA. This table has 95,000 or so clones, 86% appearing once. The chain employs TRBV5-1 and TRBJ2-7; no clear D gene. The material sequenced was peripheral blood. The sequence derives from a man older than 75 with active or convalescent COVID-19. This CDR3 is CASSLDNTYEQYF. CDR3 coding DNA: TGCGCCAGCAGCTTGGACAACACCTACGAGCAGTACTTC. The variable domain in full, completed from reference TRBV5-1 and TRBJ2-7, reads KAGVTQTPRYLIKTRGQQVTLSCSPISGHRSVSWYQQTPGQGLQFLFEYFSETQRNKGNFPGRFSGRQFSNSRSEMNVSTLELGDSALYLCASSLDNTYEQYFGPGTRLTVT.